The 19 T cell receptor beta chains listed next were all sequenced from one sample in a study of cytomegalovirus exposure and HLA in healthy donors. TCRdb's table, derived via immunoSEQ multiplex PCR, lists solely in-frame clones and lacks some. The sample includes some 240,000 clones, around 87% of them seen just once. The sequenced sample was PBMCs. The source of these receptors is a woman aged 18-30 years in good health and CMV-seropositive.

The chain links TRBV6-6 to TRBJ2-2, with a possible D match to TRBD1 (6 bases). Looked up from germline, CDR1 is MNHNY and CDR2 is SVGAGI (reference sequence). Trimming took off 6 bases at V and 10 bases at J, with 12 bases between the two ends. This CDR3 comprises 12 residues. The CDR3 DNA reads TGTGCCAGCAGACAGGGTTCGGAGGAGCTGTTTTTT. Encoded protein: CASRQGSEELFF.

V is TRBV28 and J is TRBJ2-7, with TRBD1 identical over 7 bases. The CDR3 loop spans 16 amino acids. CDR1 is MDHEN, CDR2 SYDVKM, per germline. Trimming cost V 5 bases and J 1 base; bases outside gene matches: 11. The CDR3 DNA sequence: TGTGCCAGCAGTCTCGTCGGACAGGTCGGGTCCTACGAGCAGTACTTC. Its protein is CASSLVGQVGSYEQYF.

V usage is TRBV5-4 and J usage is TRBJ2-1, with 11 bases fitting TRBD1. Germline CDR1 SGHNT, CDR2 YYREEE (reference sequence). The CDR3 has 15 amino acids. With 4 bases clipped from V and 6 bases from J, the junction kept 6 bases outside the gene matches. The CDR3 nucleotides read TGTGCCAGCAGCAGGACCGGGACAGGGGGCAATGAGCAGTTCTTC. Residues: CASSRTGTGGNEQFF.

This sequence joins TRBV2 and TRBJ1-4; 9 bases fit TRBD1. The CDR3 length is 16 residues. V lost 9 bases and J lost 1; bases outside the gene matches: 9. Germline CDR1 is SNHLY and CDR2 is FYNNEI. The CDR3 region is CASDRGFKITNEKLFF. The CDR3 coding sequence is TGTGCCAGTGACAGGGGGTTTAAAATAACTAATGAAAAACTGTTTTTT.

The chain couples TRBV27 to TRBJ1-1, with TRBD1 identical over 7 bases. The junction had 8 bases not matched to a gene; V was cut back by 8 bases and J by 5 bases. Germline V lookup: CDR1 MNHEY, CDR2 SMNVEV (reference sequence). The CDR3 contains 13 residues. This CDR3 reads CASGLAGGTEAFF. In DNA, the CDR3 is TGTGCCAGCGGACTTGCAGGGGGAACTGAAGCTTTCTTT.

V gene TRBV25-1 combines with J gene TRBJ2-2; D is ambiguous. The CDR3 contains 13 residues. V was clipped by 10 bases and J by 8 bases, with 17 bases between them. Germline values: CDR1 MGHDK, CDR2 SYGVNS. CDR3 DNA: TGTGCCACCTCGTCACCTGGGCAGGGGGAGCTGTTTTTT. Encoded protein: CATSSPGQGELFF. Full variable domain (remainder filled in from reference TRBV25-1 and TRBJ2-2): EADIYQTPRYLVIGTGKKITLECSQTMGHDKMYWYQQDPGMELHLIHYSYGVNSTEKGDLSSESTVSRIRTEHFPLTLESARPSHTSQYLCATSSPGQGELFFGEGSRLTVL.

The V and J genes are TRBV4-1 and TRBJ1-2; maybe TRBD1 (6 bases). This CDR3 has 18 residues. Germline V gene data show CDR1 as MGHRA and CDR2 as YSYEKL. The ends were cut back, 5 bases at V and 4 bases at J, with 26 bases in the middle. The DNA of the CDR3 is TGCGCCAGCAGCGAGCCGGGACACTCAGGGTTAACTGCCTATGGCTACACCTTC. Its translation: CASSEPGHSGLTAYGYTF.

DNA for the CDR3: TGCGCCAGCAGCTTGGGGACAGTAGTCAATGAGCAGTTCTTC. It is translated as CASSLGTVVNEQFF. The gene calls are TRBV5-1 and TRBJ2-1, with TRBD1 as a possible D gene (6 bases). Trimming cost V 0 bases and J 6 bases, with 10 bases left between them. This CDR3 contains 14 residues. Germline-derived CDR1 and CDR2 are SGHRS and YFSETQ.

Written as DNA, the CDR3 is TGTGCCAGCAGCCTGTACAGGGTCGGGGAGACCCAGTACTTC. Translation: CASSLYRVGETQYF. This rearrangement joins TRBV7-3 to TRBJ2-5; TRBD1 is a possible D gene (6 bases). The length of the CDR3 is 14 residues. CDR1 is SGHTA and CDR2 is FQGTGA in the germline V gene. The V gene lost 5 bases and the J gene lost 5 bases, with 15 bases spanning the gap.

The chain recombines TRBV27 with TRBJ2-2; 9 nucleotides agree with TRBD2. Trimming at V came to 5 bases and at J to 2 bases, leaving 6 bases not matched to a gene. CDR1 is MNHEY, CDR2 SMNVEV, per germline (reference sequence). The CDR3 consists of 16 residues. The CDR3 is CASSPRLADNTGELFF. The CDR3 DNA reads TGTGCCAGCAGTCCTAGACTAGCGGATAACACCGGGGAGCTGTTTTTT.

This chain uses TRBV18 with TRBJ1-4; D is unclear. CDR1 is KGHSH, CDR2 LQKENI, per germline. The ends were cut back, 1 base at V and 7 bases at J, with 16 bases in the middle. This CDR3 has 16 residues. CDR3 in amino acids: CASSPLQPLIGEKLFF. DNA for the CDR3: TGTGCCAGCTCACCACTCCAACCGCTGATCGGTGAAAAACTGTTTTTT.

CDR3 sequence reads: CASRQGAGANVLTF. The CDR3 DNA sequence: TGTGCCAGCAGACAGGGGGCTGGGGCCAACGTCCTGACTTTC. This rearrangement joins TRBV7-3 to TRBJ2-6; 8 nucleotides align to TRBD1. V dropped 6 bases and J dropped 2; count of bases not matched to a gene: 0. Germline V gene sequence: CDR1 SGHTA, CDR2 FQGTGA. The CDR3 runs 14 residues.

V is TRBV5-1 and J is TRBJ2-1, with 12 bases that match TRBD2. Per the germline V gene, CDR1 is SGHRS and CDR2 is YFSETQ. The ends lost 4 bases at V and 8 bases at J; junction bases unmatched: 7. The CDR3 totals 15 residues. The CDR3 spells CASSPQGLAGDEQFF. The CDR3 DNA is TGCGCCAGCAGCCCCCAGGGACTAGCGGGCGATGAGCAGTTCTTC.

This chain connects TRBV7-9 to TRBJ2-7; the match to TRBD2 covers 7 bases. The trim removed 5 bases at V and 1 base at J, leaving 14 bases unmatched. The CDR3 is 17 amino acids. From germline, CDR1 is SEHNR and CDR2 FQNEAQ (reference sequence). CDR3 sequence: CASSQRTSPLGSYEQYF. CDR3 nucleotides: TGTGCCAGCAGCCAACGGACTAGTCCACTTGGTTCCTACGAGCAGTACTTC.

V and J are TRBV7-8 and TRBJ1-2; D not certain. Germline V gene lookup returns CDR1 SGHVS and CDR2 FQNEAQ. This CDR3 is built from 12 residues. Trimming left V 10 bases short and J 1 base short, with 10 bases between. DNA of the CDR3: TGTGCCATTTCGCGTGTTAACTATGGCTACACCTTC. It is translated as CAISRVNYGYTF.

The gene calls are TRBV10-3 and TRBJ2-3; TRBD2 matches 7 bases. V lost 4 bases and J lost 3; bases outside the gene matches: 7. Germline V gene sequence: CDR1 ENHRY, CDR2 SYGVKD. CDR3 size: 15 residues. The CDR3 spells CAISGKAGTTDTQYF. The DNA of the CDR3 is TGTGCCATCAGTGGGAAAGCGGGAACTACAGATACGCAGTATTTT.

The J gene is TRBJ2-5, the V gene TRBV23-1; D possibly corresponds to TRBD2 (5 bases). TRBV23-1 is labeled an ORF, and its function is uncertain. The V end lost 10 bases, the J end lost 2 bases, and 11 bases lay between the germline ends. This CDR3 region has 12 residues. The chain's CDR3 is CANQGRQETQYF. The CDR3 bases are TGCGCCAACCAAGGGAGACAAGAGACCCAGTACTTC.

The chain carries TRBV9 and TRBJ1-3; TRBD1 agrees at 12 bases. This CDR3 has 18 amino acids. V lost 4 bases to trimming and J lost 1 base; unmatched junction nucleotides: 9. Germline V gives CDR1 SGDLS, CDR2 YYNGEE. CDR3 nucleotide sequence: TGTGCCAGCAGCCCTCACTTGGGACAGGGGGCGTCTGGAAACACCATATATTTT. Protein: CASSPHLGQGASGNTIYF. The entire variable domain, with the rest obtained from reference TRBV9 and TRBJ1-3, is as follows: DSGVTQTPKHLITATGQRVTLRCSPRSGDLSVYWYQQSLDQGLQFLIQYYNGEERAKGNILERFSAQQFPDLHSELNLSSLELGDSALYFCASSPHLGQGASGNTIYFGEGSWLTVV.

The rearrangement links TRBV6-1 to TRBJ1-2; 8 nucleotides align to TRBD1. CDR3 length: 15 amino acids. Per germline, CDR1 MNHNS and CDR2 SASEGT. V was clipped by 1 base and J by 4 bases; unmatched bases: 5. The CDR3 protein is CASSEGAGGGYGYTF. Written as DNA, the CDR3 is TGTGCCAGCAGTGAAGGGGCAGGGGGCGGCTATGGCTACACCTTC.